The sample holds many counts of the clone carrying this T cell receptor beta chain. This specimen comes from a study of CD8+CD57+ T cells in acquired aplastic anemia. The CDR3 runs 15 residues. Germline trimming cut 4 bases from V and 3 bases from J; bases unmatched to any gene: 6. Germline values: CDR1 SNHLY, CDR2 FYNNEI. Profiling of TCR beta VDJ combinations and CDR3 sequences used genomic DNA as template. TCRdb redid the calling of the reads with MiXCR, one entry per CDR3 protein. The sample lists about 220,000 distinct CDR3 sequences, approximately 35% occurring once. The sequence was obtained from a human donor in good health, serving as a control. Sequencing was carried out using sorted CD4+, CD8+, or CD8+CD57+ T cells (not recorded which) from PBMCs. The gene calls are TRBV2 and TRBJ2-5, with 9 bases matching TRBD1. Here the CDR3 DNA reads TGTGCCAGCAGTGGGTTTGACAGGGGGGAAGAGACCCAGTACTTC. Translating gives CASSGFDRGEETQYF.